This TCR beta chain was observed in a study of circulating and synovial CD4+ cells in juvenile arthritis. Data came from immunoSEQ multiplex PCR; TCRdb stores just in-frame clones and leaves some out. Here the sample spans thousands of clones, roughly 88% being singletons. V lost 1 base to trimming and J lost 0 bases, with 13 bases between them. The CDR3 covers 17 residues. Per the germline V gene, CDR1 is SEHNR and CDR2 is FQNEAQ (reference sequence). The sequence was obtained from a human donor with juvenile idiopathic arthritis. V usage is TRBV7-9 and J usage is TRBJ1-3; D perhaps matches TRBD1 (5 bases). The sequenced sample was HLA-DR+ CD4+ T cells from blood. Subset defined: circulating pathogenic-like lymphocytes, sorted as HLA-DR+CD14-CD3+CD4+CD25low/- blood T cells. CDR3 in amino acids: CASSLEIRGSSGNTIYF. CDR3 DNA sequence: TGTGCCAGCAGCTTAGAAATAAGGGGTTCCTCTGGAAACACCATATATTTT.